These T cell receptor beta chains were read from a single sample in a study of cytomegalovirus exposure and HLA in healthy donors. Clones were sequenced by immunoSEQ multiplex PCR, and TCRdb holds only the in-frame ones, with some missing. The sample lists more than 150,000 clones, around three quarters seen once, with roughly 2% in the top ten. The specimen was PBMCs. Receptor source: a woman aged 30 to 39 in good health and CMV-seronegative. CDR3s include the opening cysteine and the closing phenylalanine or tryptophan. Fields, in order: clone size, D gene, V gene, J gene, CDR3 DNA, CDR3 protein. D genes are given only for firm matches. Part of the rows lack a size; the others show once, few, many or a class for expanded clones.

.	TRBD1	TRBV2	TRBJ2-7	TGTGCCAGCAGCGTACAGGGGGCCCGACTCCTGAACGAGCAGTACTTC	CASSVQGARLLNEQYF
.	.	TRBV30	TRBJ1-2	TGTGCCTGGAGTGTATACGAGGGAAGCTATGGCTACACCTTC	CAWSVYEGSYGYTF
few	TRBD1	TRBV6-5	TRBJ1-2	TGTGCCAGCAGTCCCTCGACAGGGGGTACATATGGCTACACCTTC	CASSPSTGGTYGYTF
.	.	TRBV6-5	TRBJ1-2	TGTGCCAGCAGTTACTCGAGGGGGATGGGCTACACCTTC	CASSYSRGMGYTF
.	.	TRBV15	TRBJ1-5	TGTGCCACCAGCACCCACAGGGATAGCAATCAGCCCCAGCATTTT	CATSTHRDSNQPQHF
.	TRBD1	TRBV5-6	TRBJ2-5	TGTGCCAGCAGCTTAGACAGGGGGCGAGAGACCCAGTACTTC	CASSLDRGRETQYF
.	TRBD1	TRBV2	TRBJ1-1	TGTGCCAGCAGTCCGCAGGGGGAGGCCCCTGAAGCTTTCTTT	CASSPQGEAPEAFF
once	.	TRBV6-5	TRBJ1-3	TGTGCCAGCAGCCTAGGGGGAACAGGAAACACCATATATTTT	CASSLGGTGNTIYF
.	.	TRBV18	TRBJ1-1	TGTGCCAGCTCAACATCAGGATTCGGAACTGAAGCTTTCTTT	CASSTSGFGTEAFF
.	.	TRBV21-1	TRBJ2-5	TGTGCCAGCAGCAAAGAATCTTGGGGACAGGGGGGAGAGACCCAGTACTTC	CASSKESWGQGGETQYF
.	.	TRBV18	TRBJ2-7	TGTGCCAGCTCACCACCCTCAGTAAACTACGAGCAGTACTTC	CASSPPSVNYEQYF
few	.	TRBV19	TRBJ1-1	TGTGCCAGTAGTCACCGGGGGGTCGACACTGAAGCTTTCTTT	CASSHRGVDTEAFF
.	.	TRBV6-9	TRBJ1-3	TGTGCCACCCAAGGAAACACCATATATTTT	CATQGNTIYF
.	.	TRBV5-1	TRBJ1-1	TGCGCCAGCAGCCATAGCGGGGGGCGGACTGAAGCTTTCTTT	CASSHSGGRTEAFF
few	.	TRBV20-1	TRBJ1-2	TGCAGTGCCGCATTCGGGTCCGGCTACACCTTC	CSAAFGSGYTF
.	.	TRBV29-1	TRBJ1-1	TGCAGCGTTGAAGATCGTCTCGGTCAAAACACTGAAGCTTTCTTT	CSVEDRLGQNTEAFF
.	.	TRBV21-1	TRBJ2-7	TGTGCCAGCATCGGAGGCAGGGGGTTTGAGCAGTACTTC	CASIGGRGFEQYF
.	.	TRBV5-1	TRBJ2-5	TGCGCCAGCAGCTTGATAGGGGCGGGGGAGACCCAGTACTTC	CASSLIGAGETQYF
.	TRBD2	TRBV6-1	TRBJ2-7	TGTGCCAGCAGGAAGACTAGCGGGGGGGCCTACGAGCAGTACTTC	CASRKTSGGAYEQYF
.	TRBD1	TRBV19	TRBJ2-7	TGTGCCAGTAGAGGGGTTCTCTCCGCCGGGACAGGGGCATACGAGCAGTACTTC	CASRGVLSAGTGAYEQYF
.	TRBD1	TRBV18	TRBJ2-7	TGTGCCAGCTCAAAATTGGGGCAGGGGGACTACGAGCAGTACTTC	CASSKLGQGDYEQYF
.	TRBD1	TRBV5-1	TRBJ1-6	TGCGCCAGCAGCAATCCGGGACAGGGAAGGAATTCACCCCTCCACTTT	CASSNPGQGRNSPLHF
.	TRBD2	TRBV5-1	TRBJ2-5	TGCGCCAGCAGCTTTAGCGGGGGGTCACAAGAGACCCAGTACTTC	CASSFSGGSQETQYF
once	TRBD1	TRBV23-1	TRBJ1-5	TGCGCCAGCATTCGCGAGGGGGCGTGGCAGCCCCAGCATTTT	CASIREGAWQPQHF
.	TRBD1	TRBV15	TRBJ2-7	TGTGCCACCAGCACCCGGGACAGTTCCTACGAGCAGTACTTC	CATSTRDSSYEQYF